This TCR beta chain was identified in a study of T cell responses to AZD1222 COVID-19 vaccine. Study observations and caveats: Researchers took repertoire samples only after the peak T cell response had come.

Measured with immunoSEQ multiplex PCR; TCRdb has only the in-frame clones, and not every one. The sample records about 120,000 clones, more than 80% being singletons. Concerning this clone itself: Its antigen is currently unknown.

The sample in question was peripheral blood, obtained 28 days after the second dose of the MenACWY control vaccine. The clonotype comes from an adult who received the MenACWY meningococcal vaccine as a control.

The CDR3, as DNA: TGTGCCAGCAGCCCAGGGACAGGGCTCATGAACACTGAAGCTTTCTTT. The encoded protein is CASSPGTGLMNTEAFF. The chain links TRBV7-9 to TRBJ1-1; 9 bases are a match to TRBD1. Germline V CDR1 and CDR2: SEHNR, FQNEAQ (reference sequence). The length of the CDR3 is 16 residues. The J segment lost 0 bases and the V segment lost 5 bases, leaving 7 bases of the junction unmatched.